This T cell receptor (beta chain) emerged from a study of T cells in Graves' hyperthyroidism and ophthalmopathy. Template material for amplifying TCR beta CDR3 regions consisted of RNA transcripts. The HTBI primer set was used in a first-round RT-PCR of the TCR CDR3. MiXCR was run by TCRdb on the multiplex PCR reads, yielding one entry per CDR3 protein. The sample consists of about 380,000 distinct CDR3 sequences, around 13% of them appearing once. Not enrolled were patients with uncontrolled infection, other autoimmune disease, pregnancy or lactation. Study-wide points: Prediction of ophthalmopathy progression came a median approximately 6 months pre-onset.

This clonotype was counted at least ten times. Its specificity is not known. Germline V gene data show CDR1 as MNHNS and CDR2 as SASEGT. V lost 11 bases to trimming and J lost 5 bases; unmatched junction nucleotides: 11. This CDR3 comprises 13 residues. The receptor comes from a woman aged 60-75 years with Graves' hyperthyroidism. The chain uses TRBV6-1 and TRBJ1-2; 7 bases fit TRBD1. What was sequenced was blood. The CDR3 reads CAAGRQGQYGYTF. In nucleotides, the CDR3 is TGTGCCGCAGGGAGACAGGGCCAGTATGGCTACACCTTC.